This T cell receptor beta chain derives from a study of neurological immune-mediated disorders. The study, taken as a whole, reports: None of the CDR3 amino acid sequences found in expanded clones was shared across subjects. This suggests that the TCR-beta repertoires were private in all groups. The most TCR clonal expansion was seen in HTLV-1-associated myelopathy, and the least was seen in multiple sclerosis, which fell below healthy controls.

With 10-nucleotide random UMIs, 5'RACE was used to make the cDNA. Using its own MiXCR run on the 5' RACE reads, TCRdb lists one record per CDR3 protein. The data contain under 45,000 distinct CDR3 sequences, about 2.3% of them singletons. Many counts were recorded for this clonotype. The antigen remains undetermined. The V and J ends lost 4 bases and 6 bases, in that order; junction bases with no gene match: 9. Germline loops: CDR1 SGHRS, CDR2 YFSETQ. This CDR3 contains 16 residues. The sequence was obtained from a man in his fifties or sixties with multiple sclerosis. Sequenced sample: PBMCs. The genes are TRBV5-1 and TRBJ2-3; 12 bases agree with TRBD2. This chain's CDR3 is CASSTLAGGLKDTQYF. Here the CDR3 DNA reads TGCGCCAGCAGCACGCTAGCGGGGGGGCTGAAGGATACGCAGTATTTT.